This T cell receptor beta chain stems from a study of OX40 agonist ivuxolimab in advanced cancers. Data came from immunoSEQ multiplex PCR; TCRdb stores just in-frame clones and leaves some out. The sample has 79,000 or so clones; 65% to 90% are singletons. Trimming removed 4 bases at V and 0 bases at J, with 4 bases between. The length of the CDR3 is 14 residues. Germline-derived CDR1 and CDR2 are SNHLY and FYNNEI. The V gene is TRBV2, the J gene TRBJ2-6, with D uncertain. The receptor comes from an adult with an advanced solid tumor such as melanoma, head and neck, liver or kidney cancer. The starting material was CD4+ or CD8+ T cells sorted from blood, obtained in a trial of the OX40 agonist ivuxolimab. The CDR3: CASSADSGANVLTF. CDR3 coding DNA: TGTGCCAGCAGTGCAGACTCTGGGGCCAACGTCCTGACTTTC.